This T cell receptor (beta chain) was retrieved from a study of blood T cell repertoires in COVID-19 (dated by TCRdb to about 2020). For context, the study as a whole: Samples covering the acute and convalescent phases of COVID-19 were provided by collaborators in the United States, Italy and Spain. The material from the prospective study consisted of cDNA or gDNA derived from T cells, B-cell-depleted T cells, or PBMCs. Deeply sampled blood TCRbeta repertoires from subjects exposed to, actively infected with, or recovered from COVID-19 were included in the dataset. Where HLA class I and class II types were available, the types were taken from metadata supplied by the sample provider, not from assay-based typing. The sample metadata nearly always contained a de-identified subject ID, COVID-19 status, age in years and sex. The repertoires were released in a freely available public database meant as a resource for research on the immune response to SARS-CoV-2. The samples were drawn from the first 160 participants of the ongoing ImmuneRACE study and from 1,254 subjects provided by 6 global collaborators. What the work shows at the level of the full study, not this receptor alone: The quantity of clinical and demographic metadata differed by source and by participant and was supplied without curation.

Collaborating institutions collected whole blood in K2EDTA tubes following their own protocols. For TCRbeta analysis, collaborator samples were shipped as frozen whole blood, as isolated PBMCs, or as DNA extracted from either sample type. TCRbeta CDR3 regions were amplified from genomic DNA using the immunoSEQ Assay, a bias-controlled multiplex PCR. The study's own analysis went as follows. Within the assay, amplification of reference gene primers was used to estimate how many nucleated cells each sample contained. To quantify the absolute abundance of each unique TCRbeta CDR3 rearrangement, sequence reads were collapsed and filtered. For each sample, productive Simpson clonality was calculated by taking the square root of Simpson's diversity index across productive rearrangements. Drawn from immuneACCESS, this table holds only the in-frame rearrangements with V and J called that TCRdb kept. Clones are partly lost; checked studies trace under half to an unresolved V gene and leave the rest unexplained. Clone size and V and J calls were adopted from that table, with D and trimming inferred from the DNA. The sample data list about 74,000 clones, and 88% of these were observed just once. Roughly 2.5% of the sample belongs to the ten largest clones.

CDR1 and CDR2 (MGHRA, YSYEKL) derive from the germline V gene. The V end gives up 2 bases and the J end 4 bases, leaving 0 bases in the junction not matched to a gene. Inclusive of the bounding cysteine and phenylalanine, the CDR3 is 13 residues long. CDR3 DNA is the only sequence kept; it has 39 bases, read in frame from the first base. This clone came up many times. Its antigen is currently not known. It has no much larger one-base neighbor in the sample; base qualities were not kept. This specimen includes other DNA sequences encoding the same CDR3. The receptor was derived from a man in his 70s with active or convalescent COVID-19. The chain links TRBV4-1 with TRBJ1-2, and TRBD1 aligns with 8 junction nucleotides. The sample was peripheral blood. The CDR3 protein sequence reads: CASSQTGGYGYTF. The nucleotide sequence is given as TGCGCCAGCAGCCAAACAGGGGGCTATGGCTACACCTTC.